The 24 T cell receptor beta chains below all came from one sample that was sequenced in a study of shared clonotypes between healthy human individuals (dated by TCRdb to 2020 to 2021). The library came from the immunoSEQ multiplex PCR assay. Here the immuneACCESS table is served through TCRdb, limited to in-frame sequences with V and J called. Missing clones are a known gap in these copies; in checked studies unresolved V genes cover under half, and the rest lacks a known reason. The sample contains fewer than 400,000 clones, about 74% of them found a single time. In total, the top ten clones hold about a tenth of the sample. The sample comprised memory CD4+ T cells sorted from blood. The sample's cell subset or site, from its label and the paper: CD45RA-negative fraction. Source of these receptors: a man aged 25-45 years in good health.

CDR3 DNA: TGTGCCAGCAGCTTGGGACAGGGTTCCTACAATGAGCAGTTCTTC. The encoded protein is CASSLGQGSYNEQFF. This rearrangement joins TRBV11-2 to TRBJ2-1; 9 bases map to TRBD1. This CDR3 has 15 amino acids. Looked up from germline, CDR1 is SGHAT and CDR2 is FQNNGV. The ends lost 3 bases at V and 1 base at J; junction bases unmatched: 1.

Comment on this clone: A read error is possible here, since a much larger clone lies one base away. The chain combines TRBV5-4 with TRBJ2-1; TRBD2 matches at 10 bases. This CDR3 region has 15 residues. Trimming cost V 3 bases and J 0 bases; bases outside gene matches: 0. Germline V gene sequence: CDR1 SGHNT, CDR2 YYREEE (reference sequence). The chain's CDR3 is CASSSSGSSYNEQFF. In DNA, the CDR3 is TGTGCCAGCAGCTCTAGCGGGAGCTCCTACAATGAGCAGTTCTTC.

The chain employs TRBV2 and TRBJ2-2; 7 bases align to TRBD2. The germline V gene has CDR1 SNHLY and CDR2 FYNNEI. The ends lost 7 bases at V and 5 bases at J; junction bases unmatched: 7. The CDR3 length is 14 residues. The CDR3 reads CASMGGGLTGELFF. The CDR3, as DNA: TGTGCCAGCATGGGGGGAGGGTTAACCGGGGAGCTGTTTTTT.

The V call is TRBV20-1, the J call TRBJ2-3, with D perhaps matching TRBD1 (5 bases). The germline V and J ends were trimmed by 3 bases and 12 bases, with 13 bases remaining between them. The CDR3 length is 11 residues. The germline V gene encodes CDR1 DFQATT and CDR2 SNEGSKA (reference sequence). CDR3 residues: CSARSTGQQYF. The CDR3 nucleotides are TGCAGTGCTAGGAGTACAGGACAACAGTATTTT.

Regarding this clone: One base away lies a much larger clone, so this may be a sequencing read error. The chain combines TRBV27 with TRBJ1-5; D is unresolved. Germline CDR1 is MNHEY and CDR2 is SMNVEV (reference sequence). V lost 8 bases and J lost 4, with 6 bases in between. CDR3 length: 11 residues. The CDR3 sequence is CASGTNQPQHF. CDR3 in DNA: TGTGCCAGCGGAACAAATCAGCCCCAGCATTTT.

V and J are TRBV29-1 and TRBJ1-1, with TRBD1 identical over 7 bases. Trimming cost V 6 bases and J 5 bases; bases outside gene matches: 9. The germline V gene has CDR1 SQVTM and CDR2 ANQGSEA. This CDR3 comprises 13 residues. Written as DNA, the CDR3 is TGCAGCGTCAAAAAACAGGGGAGAACTGAAGCTTTCTTT. It specifies CSVKKQGRTEAFF.

This clone appeared a few times. This chain links TRBV6-1 with TRBJ2-7; D remains unclear. V was pared by 4 bases and J by 1 base, with 8 bases between. This CDR3 is 13 amino acids long. CDR1 is MNHNS, CDR2 SASEGT, per germline. The CDR3 bases are TGTGCCAGCAGTGGGCAGCCATCCTACGAGCAGTACTTC. It yields the protein CASSGQPSYEQYF.

Remarks on this clone: The identical CDR3 is also encoded by other nucleotide sequences in the sample. This chain joins TRBV19 and TRBJ1-1, with 7 bases aligning to TRBD1. The CDR3 length is 15 residues. Germline assignment: CDR1 LNHDA and CDR2 SQIVND (reference sequence). V dropped 7 bases and J dropped 1; count of bases not matched to a gene: 9. The CDR3 reads CASNRGLVANTEAFF. The CDR3 DNA sequence: TGTGCCAGTAACAGGGGCTTGGTCGCGAACACTGAAGCTTTCTTT.

The rearrangement joins TRBV5-1 to TRBJ2-3, with unresolved D. V lost 1 base to trimming and J lost 0 bases, with 3 bases between them. CDR3 length: 13 residues. Germline loops: CDR1 SGHRS, CDR2 YFSETQ. The CDR3 region has the DNA TGCGCCAGCAGCTTGATCAGCACAGATACGCAGTATTTT. As protein: CASSLISTDTQYF.

This chain connects TRBV5-6 to TRBJ1-4, with D possibly TRBD1 on 6 matching bases. The V end lost 1 base, the J end lost 8 bases, and 15 bases lay between the germline ends. The CDR3 spans 15 residues. Germline V gene data show CDR1 as SGHDT and CDR2 as YYEEEE. CDR3 residues: CASSLSGGSSEKLFF. DNA for the CDR3: TGTGCCAGCAGCTTGTCTGGGGGCAGTAGCGAAAAACTGTTTTTT.

This CDR3 reads CASSQLTRARETQYF. In DNA form, the CDR3 reads TGTGCCAGCAGCCAGCTAACTAGGGCTAGGGAGACCCAGTACTTC. The rearrangement joins TRBV14 to TRBJ2-5, with a weak D call TRBD2 (5 bases). V lost 3 bases and J lost 5, with 16 bases in between. This CDR3 contains 15 residues. Germline V lookup: CDR1 SGHDN, CDR2 FVKESK.

The chain uses TRBV7-2 and TRBJ1-2, with 8 bases that match TRBD1. Germline CDR1 and CDR2: SGHTA and FQGNSA. The V gene end was trimmed by 5 bases and the J gene end by 7 bases; junction bases not matched to a gene: 12. The CDR3 spans 15 residues. The CDR3 region has the DNA TGTGCCAGCAGCGGAGACCACACAGGGGGACGTGGCTACACCTTC. Protein: CASSGDHTGGRGYTF.

This clone was recorded many times. The CDR3 nucleotides read TGCGCCAGCAGACCTCTCCCTGTTCTAGCGGGAGGGCCGAGGCAGTTCTTC. This encodes CASRPLPVLAGGPRQFF. The V call is TRBV5-1, the J call TRBJ2-1; 12 bases are shared with TRBD2. V lost 5 bases to trimming and J lost 12 bases; unmatched junction nucleotides: 18. Germline V gene lookup returns CDR1 SGHRS and CDR2 YFSETQ. CDR3 size: 17 residues.

This clone was found a few times. The chain is built from TRBV2 and TRBJ2-7; TRBD1 aligns across 9 bases. The CDR3 sequence is 14 residues long. Unmatched junction bases numbered 5, after V lost 7 bases and J lost 1 base. Germline CDR1 SNHLY, CDR2 FYNNEI. In DNA, the CDR3 is TGTGCCAGCACCAGGGACAGGGAATCCTACGAGCAGTACTTC. Translated, it gives CASTRDRESYEQYF.

The sample holds a few counts of this clone. This chain joins TRBV10-1 and TRBJ2-7; 10 bases align to TRBD2. Per germline, CDR1 WNHNN and CDR2 SYGVQD (reference sequence). There are 15 residues in the CDR3. V lost 3 bases, J lost 4 bases, and 6 bases stayed unmatched. This chain's CDR3 is CASSDPASGSYEQYF. Written as DNA, the CDR3 is TGCGCCAGCAGTGACCCGGCTAGCGGGAGTTACGAGCAGTACTTC.

The chain has TRBV7-2 and TRBJ1-1; no clear D gene. CDR1 and CDR2 (germline): SGHTA, FQGNSA. The V gene lost 1 base and the J gene lost 8 bases, with 8 bases spanning the gap. The CDR3 is 12 amino acids. DNA for the CDR3: TGTGCCAGCAGCTTAGACATTAGGGAAGCTTTCTTT. Its translation is CASSLDIREAFF.

The chain joins TRBV9 to TRBJ2-3, with 12 positions matching TRBD1. The CDR3 has 16 residues. The germline V gene has CDR1 SGDLS and CDR2 YYNGEE. Trimming took 3 bases from V and 3 from J; bases not matched to a gene: 5. For the CDR3, the DNA is TGTGCCAGCAGCGAGAGGGACAGGGGGCAGACAGATACGCAGTATTTT. It encodes CASSERDRGQTDTQYF.

The V call is TRBV11-3, the J call TRBJ1-1, with TRBD1 matching over 11 bases. The CDR3 runs 15 residues. Germline trimming cut 4 bases from V and 1 base from J; bases unmatched to any gene: 2. Germline-derived CDR1 and CDR2 are SGHNT and YENEEA. CDR3 in DNA: TGTGCCAGCAGCTCGGGACAGGGGGAGAACACTGAAGCTTTCTTT. Encoded protein: CASSSGQGENTEAFF.

This chain connects TRBV27 to TRBJ2-2; D is undetermined. Per the germline V gene, CDR1 is MNHEY and CDR2 is SMNVEV (reference sequence). The CDR3 consists of 13 residues. The ends were cut back, 5 bases at V and 5 bases at J, with 9 bases in the middle. CDR3 protein: CASSPTPTGELFF. The DNA for the CDR3 is TGTGCCAGCAGTCCAACACCGACCGGGGAGCTGTTTTTT.

The chain recombines TRBV6-5 with TRBJ2-3, with 7 bases fitting TRBD2. The germline V gene encodes CDR1 MNHEY and CDR2 SVGAGI. After removal of 6 bases from V and 2 bases from J, the junction contained 8 bases not matched to a gene. The CDR3 sequence is 15 residues long. The chain's CDR3 is CASRGGTTLTDTQYF. CDR3 nucleotides: TGTGCCAGCAGGGGGGGGACTACCCTCACAGATACGCAGTATTTT.

The rearrangement links TRBV28 to TRBJ1-1; TRBD1 agrees at 10 bases. The V gene end was trimmed by 5 bases and the J gene end by 1 base; junction bases not matched to a gene: 7. In germline, CDR1 is MDHEN, CDR2 SYDVKM. This CDR3 contains 16 residues. For the CDR3, the DNA is TGTGCCAGCAGTCGACAGGGGGCAGGGTGGAACACTGAAGCTTTCTTT. As protein: CASSRQGAGWNTEAFF. Together with reference TRBV28 and TRBJ1-1, the CDR3 gives the full variable domain: DVKVTQSSRYLVKRTGEKVFLECVQDMDHENMFWYRQDPGLGLRLIYFSYDVKMKEKGDIPEGYSVSREKKERFSLILESASTNQTSMYLCASSRQGAGWNTEAFFGQGTRLTVV.

This clone showed up many times. For the CDR3, the DNA is TGTGCCAGCAGTGCTACCGGGACAGGGAGTCAGCCCCAGCATTTT. Translated, it gives CASSATGTGSQPQHF. The chain has TRBV6-6 and TRBJ1-5; the match to TRBD1 covers 9 bases. The CDR3 extends over 15 amino acids. The germline CDR1 and CDR2 sequences are MNHNY and SVGAGI (reference sequence). V was pared by 5 bases and J by 6 bases, with 8 bases of the junction left unmatched.

The chain employs TRBV18 and TRBJ2-1, with D hard to call. In germline, CDR1 is KGHSH, CDR2 LQKENI. The CDR3 extends over 14 amino acids. Trimming took off 6 bases at V and 6 bases at J, with 15 bases between the two ends. CDR3 in amino acids: CASSPLRVGNEQFF. The CDR3 DNA is TGTGCCAGCTCGCCTTTAAGGGTCGGCAATGAGCAGTTCTTC.

The chain recombines TRBV30 with TRBJ2-5, with 8 bases identical to TRBD1. This CDR3 comprises 16 residues. V shed 1 base and J 4 bases; nucleotides not matched to a gene: 11. The germline V gene has CDR1 GTSNPN and CDR2 SVGIG (reference sequence). The chain's CDR3 is CAWSDRTGWDRETQYF. The CDR3 nucleotides are TGTGCCTGGAGTGATCGGACAGGGTGGGATAGAGAGACCCAGTACTTC.